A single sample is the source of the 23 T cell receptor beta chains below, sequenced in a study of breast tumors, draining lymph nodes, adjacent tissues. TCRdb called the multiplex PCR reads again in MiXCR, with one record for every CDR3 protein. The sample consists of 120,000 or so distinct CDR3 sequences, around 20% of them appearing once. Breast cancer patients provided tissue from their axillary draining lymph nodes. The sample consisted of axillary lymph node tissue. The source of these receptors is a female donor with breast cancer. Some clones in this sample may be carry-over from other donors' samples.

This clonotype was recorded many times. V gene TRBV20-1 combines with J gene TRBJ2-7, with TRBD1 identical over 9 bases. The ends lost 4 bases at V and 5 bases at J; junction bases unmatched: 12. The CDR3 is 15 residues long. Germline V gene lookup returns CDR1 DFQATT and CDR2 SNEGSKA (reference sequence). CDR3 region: CSATGWTGVVNEQYF. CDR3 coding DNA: TGCAGTGCTACGGGGTGGACAGGGGTGGTAAACGAGCAGTACTTC.

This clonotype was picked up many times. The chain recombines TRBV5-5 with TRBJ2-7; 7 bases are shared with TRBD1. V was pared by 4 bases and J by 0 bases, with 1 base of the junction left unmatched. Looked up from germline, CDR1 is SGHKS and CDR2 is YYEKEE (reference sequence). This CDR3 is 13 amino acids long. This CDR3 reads CASSRQGSYEQYF. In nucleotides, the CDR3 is TGTGCCAGCAGCCGACAGGGCTCCTACGAGCAGTACTTC.

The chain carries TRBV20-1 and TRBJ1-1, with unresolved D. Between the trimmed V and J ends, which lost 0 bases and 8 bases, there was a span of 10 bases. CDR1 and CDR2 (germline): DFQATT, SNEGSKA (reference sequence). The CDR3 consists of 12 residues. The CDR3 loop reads CSAREGQGEAFF. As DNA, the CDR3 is TGCAGTGCTAGAGAGGGTCAAGGCGAAGCTTTCTTT.

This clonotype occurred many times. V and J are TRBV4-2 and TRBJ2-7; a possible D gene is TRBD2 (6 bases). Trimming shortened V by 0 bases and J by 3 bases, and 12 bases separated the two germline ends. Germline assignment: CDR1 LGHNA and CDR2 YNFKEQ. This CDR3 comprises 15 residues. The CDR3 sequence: CASSQDLKGGYEQYF. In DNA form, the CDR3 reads TGTGCCAGCAGCCAAGACCTTAAGGGAGGCTACGAGCAGTACTTC.

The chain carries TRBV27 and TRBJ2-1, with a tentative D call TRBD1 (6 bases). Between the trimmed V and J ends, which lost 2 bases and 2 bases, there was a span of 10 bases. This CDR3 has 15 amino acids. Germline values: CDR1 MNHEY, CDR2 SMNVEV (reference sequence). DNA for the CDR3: TGTGCCAGCAGTTTACTTGGGGGCGCCTACAATGAGCAGTTCTTC. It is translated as CASSLLGGAYNEQFF.

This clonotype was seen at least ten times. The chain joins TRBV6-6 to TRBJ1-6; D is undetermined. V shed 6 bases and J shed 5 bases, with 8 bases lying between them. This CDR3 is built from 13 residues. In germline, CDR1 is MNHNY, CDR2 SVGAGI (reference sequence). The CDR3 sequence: CASSNPNNSPLHF. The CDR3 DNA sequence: TGTGCCAGCAGCAACCCAAATAATTCACCCCTCCACTTT.

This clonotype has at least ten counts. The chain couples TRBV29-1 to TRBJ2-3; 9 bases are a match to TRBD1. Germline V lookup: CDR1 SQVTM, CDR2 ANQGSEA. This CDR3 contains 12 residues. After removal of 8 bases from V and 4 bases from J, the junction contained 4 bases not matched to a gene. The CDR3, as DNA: TGCAGCTACAGGGGGCCCGCAGATACGCAGTATTTT. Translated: CSYRGPADTQYF.

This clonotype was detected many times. CDR3 coding DNA: TGCAGTGCTAGACTCCTTAGCGGGATAAGTTGGGAGACCCAGTACTTC. Translation gives CSARLLSGISWETQYF. The gene calls are TRBV20-1 and TRBJ2-5; TRBD2 matches 8 bases. Germline CDR1 DFQATT, CDR2 SNEGSKA (reference sequence). Germline trimming cut 2 bases from V and 5 bases from J; bases unmatched to any gene: 13. The CDR3 length is 16 residues.

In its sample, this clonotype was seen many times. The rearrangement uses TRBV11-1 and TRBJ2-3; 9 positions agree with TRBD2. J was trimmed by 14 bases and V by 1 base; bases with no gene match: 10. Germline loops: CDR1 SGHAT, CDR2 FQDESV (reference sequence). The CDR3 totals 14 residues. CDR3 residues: CASSLDGTSQRAYF. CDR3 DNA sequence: TGTGCCAGCAGCTTAGACGGGACTAGCCAAAGGGCGTATTTT.

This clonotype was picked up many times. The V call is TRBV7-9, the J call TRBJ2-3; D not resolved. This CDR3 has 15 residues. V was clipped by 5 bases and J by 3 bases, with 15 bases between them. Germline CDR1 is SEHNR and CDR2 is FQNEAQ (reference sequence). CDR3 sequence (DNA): TGTGCCAGCAGCACCGTCACCCCGGGTACAGATACGCAGTATTTT. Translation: CASSTVTPGTDTQYF.

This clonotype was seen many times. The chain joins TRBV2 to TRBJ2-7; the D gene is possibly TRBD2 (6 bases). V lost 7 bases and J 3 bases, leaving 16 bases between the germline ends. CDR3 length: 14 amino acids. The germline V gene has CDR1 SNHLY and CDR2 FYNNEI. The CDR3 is CASNPGTGDYEQYF. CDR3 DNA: TGTGCCAGCAACCCCGGGACGGGAGACTACGAGCAGTACTTC. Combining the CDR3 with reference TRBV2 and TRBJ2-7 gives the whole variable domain EPEVTQTPSHQVTQMGQEVILRCVPISNHLYFYWYRQILGQKVEFLVSFYNNEISEKSEIFDDQFSVERPDGSNFTLKIRSTKLEDSAMYFCASNPGTGDYEQYFGPGTRLTVT.

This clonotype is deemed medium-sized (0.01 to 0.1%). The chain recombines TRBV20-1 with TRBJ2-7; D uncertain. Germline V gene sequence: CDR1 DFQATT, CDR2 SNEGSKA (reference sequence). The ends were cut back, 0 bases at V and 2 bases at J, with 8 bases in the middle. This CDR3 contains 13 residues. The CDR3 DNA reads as TGCAGTGCTAGAGACGACTGGGCCTACGAGCAGTACTTC. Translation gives CSARDDWAYEQYF.

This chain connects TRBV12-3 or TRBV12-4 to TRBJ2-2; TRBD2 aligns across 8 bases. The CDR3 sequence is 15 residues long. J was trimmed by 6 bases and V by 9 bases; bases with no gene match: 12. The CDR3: CARIRGGWGPGELFF. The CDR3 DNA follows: TGTGCCAGGATCCGGGGGGGCTGGGGTCCCGGGGAGCTGTTTTTT.

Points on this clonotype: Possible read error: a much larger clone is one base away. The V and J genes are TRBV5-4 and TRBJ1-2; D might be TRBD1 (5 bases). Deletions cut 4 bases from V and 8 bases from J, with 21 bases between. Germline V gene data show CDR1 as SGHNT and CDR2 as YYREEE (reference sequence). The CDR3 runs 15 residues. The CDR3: CASSQSGTLGGGYTF. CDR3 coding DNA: TGTGCCAGCAGCCAATCCGGGACGCTGGGAGGGGGCTACACCTTC. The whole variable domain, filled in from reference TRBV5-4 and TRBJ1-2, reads ETGVTQSPTHLIKTRGQQVTLRCSSQSGHNTVSWYQQALGQGPQFIFQYYREEENGRGNFPPRFSGLQFPNYSSELNVNALELDDSALYLCASSQSGTLGGGYTFGSGTRLTVV.

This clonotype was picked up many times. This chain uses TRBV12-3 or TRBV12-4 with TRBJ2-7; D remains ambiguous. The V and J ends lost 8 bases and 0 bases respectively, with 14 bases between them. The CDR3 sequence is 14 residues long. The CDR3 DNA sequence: TGTGCCAGCCAACTGTCAGGTCCCTCCTACGAGCAGTACTTC. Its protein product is CASQLSGPSYEQYF.

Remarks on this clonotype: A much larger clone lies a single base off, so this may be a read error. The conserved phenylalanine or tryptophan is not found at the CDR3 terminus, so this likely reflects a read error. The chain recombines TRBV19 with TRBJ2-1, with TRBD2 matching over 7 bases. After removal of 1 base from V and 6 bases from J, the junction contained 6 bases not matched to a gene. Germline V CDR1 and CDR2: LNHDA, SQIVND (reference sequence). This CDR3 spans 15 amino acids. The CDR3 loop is CASSIALAGPNEQFL. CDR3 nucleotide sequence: TGTGCCAGTAGTATAGCCTTAGCGGGCCCCAATGAGCAGTTCCTC.

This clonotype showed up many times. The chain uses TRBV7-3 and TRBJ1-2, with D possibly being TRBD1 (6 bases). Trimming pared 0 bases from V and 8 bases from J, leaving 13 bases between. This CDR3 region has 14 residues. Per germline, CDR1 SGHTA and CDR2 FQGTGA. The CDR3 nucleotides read TGTGCCAGCAGCTTAACGGCTACAGGGATCGGCTACACCTTC. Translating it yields CASSLTATGIGYTF.

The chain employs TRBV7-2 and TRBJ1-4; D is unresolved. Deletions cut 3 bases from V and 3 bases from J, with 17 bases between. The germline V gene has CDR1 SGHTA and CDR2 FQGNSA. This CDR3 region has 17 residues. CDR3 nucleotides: TGTGCCAGCAGCTTGGGGAACCCAAGGTTGGCTAATGAAAAACTGTTTTTT. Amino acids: CASSLGNPRLANEKLFF.

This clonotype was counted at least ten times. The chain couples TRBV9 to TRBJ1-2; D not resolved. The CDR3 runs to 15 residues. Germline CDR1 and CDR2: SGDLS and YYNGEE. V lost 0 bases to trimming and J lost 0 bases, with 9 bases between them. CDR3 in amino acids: CASSVGRGANYGYTF. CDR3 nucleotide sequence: TGTGCCAGCAGCGTAGGGAGAGGAGCTAACTATGGCTACACCTTC.

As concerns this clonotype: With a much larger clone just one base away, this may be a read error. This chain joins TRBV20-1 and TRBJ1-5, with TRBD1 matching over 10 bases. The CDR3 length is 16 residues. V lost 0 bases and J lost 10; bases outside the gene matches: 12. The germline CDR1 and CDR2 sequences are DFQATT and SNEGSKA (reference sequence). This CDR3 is CSARDPGQGDRKPQHF. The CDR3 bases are TGCAGTGCTAGAGACCCTGGACAGGGGGACAGGAAACCCCAGCATTTT.

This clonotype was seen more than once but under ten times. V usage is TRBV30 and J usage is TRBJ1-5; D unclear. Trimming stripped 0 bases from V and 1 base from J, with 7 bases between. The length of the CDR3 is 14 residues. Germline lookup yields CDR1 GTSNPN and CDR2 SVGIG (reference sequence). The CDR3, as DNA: TGTGCCTGGAGTGTTCGGTGGAGCAATCAGCCCCAGCATTTT. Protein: CAWSVRWSNQPQHF.

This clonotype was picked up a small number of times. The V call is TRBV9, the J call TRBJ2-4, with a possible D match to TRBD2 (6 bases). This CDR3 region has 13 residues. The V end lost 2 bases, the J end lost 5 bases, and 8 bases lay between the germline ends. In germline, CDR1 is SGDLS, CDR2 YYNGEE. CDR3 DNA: TGTGCCAGCAGCGTCGGCGGGGAAAACATTCAGTACTTC. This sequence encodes CASSVGGENIQYF.

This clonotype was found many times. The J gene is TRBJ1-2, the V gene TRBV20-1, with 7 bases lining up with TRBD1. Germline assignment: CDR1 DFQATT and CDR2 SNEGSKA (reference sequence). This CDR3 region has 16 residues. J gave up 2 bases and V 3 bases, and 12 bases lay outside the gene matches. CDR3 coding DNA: TGCAGTGCTAGTCCCTCTGCCGCGGGACAGAACTATGGCTACACCTTC. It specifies CSASPSAAGQNYGYTF.